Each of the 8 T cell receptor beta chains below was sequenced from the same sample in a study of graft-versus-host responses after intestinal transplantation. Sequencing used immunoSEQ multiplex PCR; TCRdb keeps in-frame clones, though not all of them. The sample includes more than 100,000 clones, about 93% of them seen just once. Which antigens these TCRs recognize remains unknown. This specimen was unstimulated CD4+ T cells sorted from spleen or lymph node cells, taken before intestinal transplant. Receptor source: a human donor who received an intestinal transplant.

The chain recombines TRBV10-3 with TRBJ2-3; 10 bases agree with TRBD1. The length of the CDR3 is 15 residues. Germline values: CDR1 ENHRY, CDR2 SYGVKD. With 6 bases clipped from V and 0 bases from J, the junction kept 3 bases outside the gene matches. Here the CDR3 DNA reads TGTGCCATCAGCAAGACAGGGGGCAGCACAGATACGCAGTATTTT. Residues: CAISKTGGSTDTQYF.

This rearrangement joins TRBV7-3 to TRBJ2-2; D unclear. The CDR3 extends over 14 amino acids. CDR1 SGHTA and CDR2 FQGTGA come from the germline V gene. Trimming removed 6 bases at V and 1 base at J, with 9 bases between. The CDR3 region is CASRILRNTGELFF. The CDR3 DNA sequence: TGTGCCAGCAGGATCTTACGGAACACCGGGGAGCTGTTTTTT. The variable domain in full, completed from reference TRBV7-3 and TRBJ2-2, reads GAGVSQTPSNKVTEKGKYVELRCDPISGHTALYWYRQSLGQGPEFLIYFQGTGAADDSGLPNDRFFAVRPEGSVSTLKIQRTERGDSAVYLCASRILRNTGELFFGEGSRLTVL.

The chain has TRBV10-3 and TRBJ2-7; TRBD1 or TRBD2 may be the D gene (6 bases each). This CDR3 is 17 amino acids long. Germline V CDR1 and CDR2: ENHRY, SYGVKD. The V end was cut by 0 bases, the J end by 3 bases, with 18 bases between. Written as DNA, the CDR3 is TGTGCCATCAGTGAGTCGGGGGTACTTAGGGGGGACTACGAGCAGTACTTC. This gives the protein CAISESGVLRGDYEQYF.

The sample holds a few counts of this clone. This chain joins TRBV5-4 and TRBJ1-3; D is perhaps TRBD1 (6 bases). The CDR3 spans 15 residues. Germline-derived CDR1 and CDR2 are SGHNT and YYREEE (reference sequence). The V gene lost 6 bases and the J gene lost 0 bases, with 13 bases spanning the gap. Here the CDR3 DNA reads TGTGCCAGCACCCCAGGGGAGTCCTCTGGAAACACCATATATTTT. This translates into CASTPGESSGNTIYF.

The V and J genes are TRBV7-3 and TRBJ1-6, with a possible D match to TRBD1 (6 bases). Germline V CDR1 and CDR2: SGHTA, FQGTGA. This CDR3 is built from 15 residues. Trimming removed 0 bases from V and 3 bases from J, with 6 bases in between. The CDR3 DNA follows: TGTGCCAGCAGCTTAACAGGGGGCTATAATTCACCCCTCCACTTT. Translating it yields CASSLTGGYNSPLHF. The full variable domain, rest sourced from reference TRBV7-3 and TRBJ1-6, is GAGVSQTPSNKVTEKGKYVELRCDPISGHTALYWYRQSLGQGPEFLIYFQGTGAADDSGLPNDRFFAVRPEGSVSTLKIQRTERGDSAVYLCASSLTGGYNSPLHFGNGTRLTVT.

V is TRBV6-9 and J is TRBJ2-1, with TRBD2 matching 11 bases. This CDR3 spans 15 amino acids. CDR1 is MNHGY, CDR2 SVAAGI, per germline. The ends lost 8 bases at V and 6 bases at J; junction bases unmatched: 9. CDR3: CASGVTSGRVNEQFF. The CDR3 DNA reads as TGTGCCAGCGGGGTTACTAGCGGGAGAGTCAATGAGCAGTTCTTC.

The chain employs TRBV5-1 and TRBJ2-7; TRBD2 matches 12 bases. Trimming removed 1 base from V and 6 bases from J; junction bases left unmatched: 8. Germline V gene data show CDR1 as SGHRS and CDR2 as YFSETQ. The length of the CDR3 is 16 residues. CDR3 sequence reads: CASSLYRLAGVGEQYF. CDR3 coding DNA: TGCGCCAGCAGCTTGTACCGACTAGCGGGAGTGGGCGAGCAGTACTTC.

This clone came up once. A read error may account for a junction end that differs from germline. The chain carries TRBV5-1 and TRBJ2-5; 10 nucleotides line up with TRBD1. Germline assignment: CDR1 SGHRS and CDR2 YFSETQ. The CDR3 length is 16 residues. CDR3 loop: CASSLAPGQGQGTQYF. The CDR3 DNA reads TGCGCCAGCAGCTTGGCCCCGGGACAGGGGCAAGGGACCCAGTACTTC.